Below, 9 T cell receptor beta chains from the same sample are listed, as sequenced in a study of CD8 T cells in ankylosing spondylitis. TCRdb re-called the 5' RACE reads through MiXCR, storing one row per CDR3 protein. The repertoire holds around 88,000 distinct CDR3 sequences, with around 9.4% as singletons. Sequenced input: blood, either unsorted or a sorted T cell fraction (not recorded which). The receptors stem from a male donor with ankylosing spondylitis or in good health (not recorded which).

Many counts were recorded for this clonotype. One end of the junction fails to match germline, which may point to a read error. The V and J genes are TRBV7-8 and TRBJ2-7, with 9 bases that match TRBD1. Per the germline V gene, CDR1 is SGHVS and CDR2 is FQNEAQ. This CDR3 comprises 16 residues. CDR3 nucleotides: TGTGCCAACAGCGGATTCCACAAGACAGGGGGCTACGAGCAGTACTTC. It codes for CANSGFHKTGGYEQYF.

The chain joins TRBV12-3 or TRBV12-4 to TRBJ1-1; no definite D call. The CDR3 length is 15 residues. Trimming removed 3 bases at V and 10 bases at J, with 21 bases between. Here the CDR3 reads CASSFGLGEFTGAFF. The CDR3 nucleotides read TGTGCCAGCAGTTTTGGATTGGGAGAGTTTACGGGAGCTTTCTTT.

This clonotype was detected many times. The chain uses TRBV25-1 and TRBJ2-7; D is uncertain. The CDR3 length is 11 residues. Germline CDR1 is MGHDK and CDR2 is SYGVNS. V was trimmed by 8 bases and J by 0 bases, leaving 5 bases between them. For the CDR3, the DNA is TGTGCCAGCCTTAGCTCCTACGAGCAGTACTTC. Translation gives CASLSSYEQYF.

At least ten counts were recorded for this clonotype. The rearrangement uses TRBV6-2 or TRBV6-3 and TRBJ2-3; 8 nucleotides line up with TRBD2. Germline trimming cut 5 bases from V and 3 bases from J; bases unmatched to any gene: 13. Germline V lookup: CDR1 MNHEY, CDR2 SVGEGT. This CDR3 has 17 amino acids. CDR3: CASSEKKAGVKTDTQYF. DNA for the CDR3: TGTGCCAGCAGTGAGAAGAAAGCGGGGGTGAAGACAGATACGCAGTATTTT.

This clonotype was seen at least ten times. The genes are TRBV27 and TRBJ2-1, with D perhaps matching TRBD1 (5 bases). Trimming removed 5 bases at V and 1 base at J, with 9 bases between. Germline CDR1 MNHEY, CDR2 SMNVEV (reference sequence). This CDR3 comprises 14 residues. The DNA for the CDR3 is TGTGCCAGCAGTATTCAGGGTTCCTACAATGAGCAGTTCTTC. Protein: CASSIQGSYNEQFF.

This clonotype was detected many times. This chain joins TRBV5-1 and TRBJ1-5; weak D call: TRBD1 (5 bases). This CDR3 comprises 16 residues. Trimming took 4 bases from V and 0 from J, leaving 14 bases between them. Per germline, CDR1 SGHRS and CDR2 YFSETQ. CDR3 protein: CASSAQPGNSNQPQHF. CDR3 sequence (DNA): TGCGCCAGCAGCGCACAACCAGGGAATAGCAATCAGCCCCAGCATTTT.

This clonotype was observed at least ten times. J is TRBJ2-5 and V is TRBV12-3 or TRBV12-4; maybe TRBD2 (5 bases). This CDR3 comprises 13 residues. Trimming removed 5 bases from V and 5 bases from J, with 12 bases in between. The CDR3 loop is CASSGPGWETQYF. CDR3 nucleotide sequence: TGTGCCAGCAGTGGACCGGGGTGGGAGACCCAGTACTTC.

This clonotype appeared many times. The gene calls are TRBV12-3 or TRBV12-4 and TRBJ2-3, with 11 bases that match TRBD2. The CDR3 is made up of 16 amino acids. Losses at the gene ends were 6 bases for V and 2 bases for J; bases not matched to a gene: 7. The CDR3 region has the DNA TGTGCCAGCAGCAAACTAGCGGGGGCTAACACAGATACGCAGTATTTT. Protein sequence: CASSKLAGANTDTQYF.

This clonotype occurred many times. V usage is TRBV5-1 and J usage is TRBJ2-7; tentative D call: TRBD2 (5 bases). CDR1 is SGHRS and CDR2 is YFSETQ in the germline V gene. Trimming removed 0 bases at V and 3 bases at J, with 10 bases between. The CDR3 totals 14 residues. Written as DNA, the CDR3 is TGCGCCAGCAGCTTGGTCAGCGGAGACTACGAGCAGTACTTC. Its translation is CASSLVSGDYEQYF.